The 16 T cell receptor beta chains below all came from one sample that was sequenced in a study of blood T cell repertoires in COVID-19. The assay was immunoSEQ multiplex PCR, and TCRdb's table has in-frame clones only and misses some. The data show approximately 290,000 clones, around 89% seen once. The sample comprised PBMCs or T cells enriched from blood (not recorded which). These receptors were obtained from a woman younger than 35 with acute COVID-19.

The rearrangement links TRBV19 to TRBJ2-2; 9 bases are a match to TRBD1. The CDR3 totals 15 residues. The J segment lost 7 bases and the V segment lost 4 bases, leaving 7 bases of the junction unmatched. The germline gives CDR1 LNHDA, CDR2 SQIVND (reference sequence). The chain's CDR3 is CASSRNTGGSGELFF. The CDR3 nucleotides read TGTGCCAGTAGTAGAAACACAGGGGGCAGCGGGGAGCTGTTTTTT.

In DNA, the CDR3 is TGCAGCGTCCTAGGGGCCAGCTCTGGGGCCAACGTCCTGACTTTC. It translates to CSVLGASSGANVLTF. The chain carries TRBV29-1 and TRBJ2-6; perhaps TRBD1 as D (5 bases). Germline CDR1 is SQVTM and CDR2 is ANQGSEA. The V end was cut by 6 bases, the J end by 0 bases, with 12 bases between. The CDR3 has 15 residues.

The genes are TRBV7-2 and TRBJ2-3; 7 nucleotides align to TRBD2. V lost 2 bases to trimming and J lost 0 bases; unmatched junction nucleotides: 11. This CDR3 is built from 18 residues. Germline V lookup: CDR1 SGHTA, CDR2 FQGNSA. The DNA for the CDR3 is TGTGCCAGCAGCTTACGCTATCAAAGCGGGACTAGCACAGATACGCAGTATTTT. Protein product: CASSLRYQSGTSTDTQYF.

V is TRBV3-1 (or the pseudogene TRBV3-2) and J is TRBJ1-1, with 7 positions matching TRBD1. Losses at the gene ends were 1 base for V and 2 bases for J; bases not matched to a gene: 13. The CDR3 covers 18 residues. The germline V gene has CDR1 LGHDT and CDR2 YNNKEL (reference sequence). CDR3 nucleotides: TGTGCCAGCAGCCAAGCCCCACCTTGGGCAGGGGGAAACACTGAAGCTTTCTTT. This sequence encodes CASSQAPPWAGGNTEAFF.

The chain couples TRBV27 to TRBJ2-1; 8 bases agree with TRBD1. Germline V CDR1 and CDR2: MNHEY, SMNVEV (reference sequence). The V and J ends lost 5 bases and 7 bases, in that order; junction bases with no gene match: 13. The CDR3 has 16 residues. The CDR3: CASSTLRTGFLNEQFF. CDR3 bases: TGTGCCAGCAGTACCCTTCGGACAGGGTTTTTGAATGAGCAGTTCTTC.

The chain recombines TRBV9 with TRBJ1-1; D is undetermined. Trimming took off 0 bases at V and 6 bases at J, with 12 bases between the two ends. In germline, CDR1 is SGDLS, CDR2 YYNGEE. This CDR3 comprises 14 residues. The CDR3 sequence: CASSVGRRAAEAFF. DNA for the CDR3: TGTGCCAGCAGCGTAGGAAGGAGGGCGGCTGAAGCTTTCTTT. The whole variable domain, filled in from reference TRBV9 and TRBJ1-1, reads DSGVTQTPKHLITATGQRVTLRCSPRSGDLSVYWYQQSLDQGLQFLIQYYNGEERAKGNILERFSAQQFPDLHSELNLSSLELGDSALYFCASSVGRRAAEAFFGQGTRLTVV.

V gene TRBV27 combines with J gene TRBJ2-5; perhaps TRBD1 as D (6 bases). V gave up 4 bases and J gave up 4 bases, with 10 bases separating them. This CDR3 has 13 amino acids. Germline CDR1 and CDR2: MNHEY and SMNVEV (reference sequence). The CDR3 loop is CASSSDRLETQYF. CDR3 nucleotides: TGTGCCAGCAGTTCCGACAGGTTAGAGACCCAGTACTTC.

The chain uses TRBV19 and TRBJ1-2; TRBD1 matches 9 bases. The CDR3 loop spans 13 amino acids. V shed 5 bases, J shed 4 bases, and the junction held 2 bases outside the gene matches. Germline V lookup: CDR1 LNHDA, CDR2 SQIVND (reference sequence). For the CDR3, the DNA is TGTGCCAGTAGTCAGGACAGGGGCTATGGCTACACCTTC. It specifies CASSQDRGYGYTF.

V is TRBV28 and J is TRBJ2-5; D may be TRBD2 (6 bases). Germline V gives CDR1 MDHEN, CDR2 SYDVKM. The CDR3 is 16 amino acids. The V and J ends lost 1 base and 5 bases respectively, with 17 bases between them. The CDR3 DNA follows: TGTGCCAGCAGTTTATCAATGGGGGGTTTAAGGGAGACCCAGTACTTC. Its translation is CASSLSMGGLRETQYF.

The chain links TRBV7-2 to TRBJ1-5; D is unclear. The CDR3 totals 14 residues. CDR1 and CDR2 (germline): SGHTA, FQGNSA. Trimming removed 2 bases at V and 6 bases at J, with 11 bases between. The CDR3 loop is CASSLTTTGQPQHF. The CDR3 DNA sequence: TGTGCCAGCAGCTTAACTACCACTGGTCAGCCCCAGCATTTT.

This rearrangement joins TRBV7-3 to TRBJ1-2; 10 bases fit TRBD1. The V gene end was trimmed by 1 base and the J gene end by 5 bases; junction bases not matched to a gene: 1. Per germline, CDR1 SGHTA and CDR2 FQGTGA. CDR3 size: 14 residues. The CDR3 sequence is CASSLKGQGYGYTF. The CDR3 DNA is TGTGCCAGCAGCTTAAAGGGACAGGGGTATGGCTACACCTTC.

This clone was observed a few times. The chain joins TRBV11-3 to TRBJ2-5; TRBD1 matches 7 bases. Per the germline V gene, CDR1 is SGHNT and CDR2 is YENEEA. This CDR3 is built from 15 residues. The junction had 6 bases not matched to a gene; V was cut back by 3 bases and J by 2 bases. Here the CDR3 reads CASSFGTAEQETQYF. The DNA for the CDR3 is TGTGCCAGCAGCTTTGGGACAGCGGAACAAGAGACCCAGTACTTC.

The chain has TRBV19 and TRBJ1-3; D is unresolved. This CDR3 is 15 amino acids long. In germline, CDR1 is LNHDA, CDR2 SQIVND (reference sequence). The ends were cut back, 3 bases at V and 0 bases at J, with 9 bases in the middle. The CDR3 coding sequence is TGTGCCAGTAGTATCCAGGACTTCTCTGGAAACACCATATATTTT. It yields the protein CASSIQDFSGNTIYF.

The chain uses TRBV5-1 and TRBJ1-4; no reliable D call. Between the trimmed V and J ends, which lost 5 bases and 6 bases, there was a span of 26 bases. The CDR3 is 18 amino acids. CDR1 is SGHRS, CDR2 YFSETQ, per germline. CDR3 amino acids: CASRNGFLAAVGDEKLFF. For the CDR3, the DNA is TGCGCCAGCAGAAATGGGTTTTTAGCAGCGGTCGGTGATGAAAAACTGTTTTTT.

The V and J genes are TRBV19 and TRBJ2-3; TRBD2 might be the D (5 bases). CDR1 and CDR2 (germline): LNHDA, SQIVND (reference sequence). The CDR3 spans 14 residues. The ends were cut back, 7 bases at V and 0 bases at J, with 11 bases in the middle. The CDR3 loop reads CASNSGGSTDTQYF. Written as DNA, the CDR3 is TGTGCCAGTAACTCCGGCGGGAGCACAGATACGCAGTATTTT.

The rearrangement links TRBV18 to TRBJ2-1; D unclear. Germline assignment: CDR1 KGHSH and CDR2 LQKENI. The V end lost 3 bases, the J end lost 1 base, and 13 bases lay between the germline ends. This CDR3 is 16 amino acids long. This chain's CDR3 is CASSPWAITSYNEQFF. In DNA, the CDR3 is TGTGCCAGCTCACCGTGGGCGATAACATCCTACAATGAGCAGTTCTTC. Drawing the rest from reference TRBV18 and TRBJ2-1, the complete variable domain is NAGVMQNPRHLVRRRGQEARLRCSPMKGHSHVYWYRQLPEEGLKFMVYLQKENIIDESGMPKERFSAEFPKEGPSILRIQQVVRGDSAAYFCASSPWAITSYNEQFFGPGTRLTVL.